This T cell receptor (beta chain) was retrieved from a study of regulatory T cells in long-lasting Graves disease. Time point given: newly diagnosed GD, antithyroid drugs for less than 3 months. RNA extracted from PBMCs served as the sequencing template. Only a few counts were recorded for this clonotype. Looked up from germline, CDR1 is MDHEN and CDR2 is SYDVKM. The CDR3 length is 13 residues. Through Arm-PCR of CDR3 regions and iRepertoire HTBI primers, TCR beta libraries were built. TCRdb itself ran the multiplex PCR reads through MiXCR, one entry per CDR3 protein. The table lists about 360,000 distinct CDR3 sequences, roughly 17% of them singletons. This same sample was also part of a study on T cells in Graves' hyperthyroidism and ophthalmopathy.

The chain combines TRBV28 with TRBJ2-3, with D perhaps matching TRBD1 (5 bases). The J call is uncertain, as TRBJ2-7 better fits the DNA end. The sequence derives from a woman under 30 with Graves disease. The material was peripheral blood mononuclear cells (PBMCs), obtained at new diagnosis, from a patient treated with antithyroid drugs. Here the CDR3 reads CASRPSGKVGQYF. CDR3 sequence (DNA): TGTGCCAGCAGACCCTCAGGGAAGGTAGGGCAGTACTTC.